The T cell receptor beta chain described here comes from a study of blood T cells in healthy people across ages. About the research overall: Template switching captured about one barcoded beta molecule per two T cells. Findings and caveats of the study: A roughly linear fall in TCR beta diversity per million T cells was seen with increasing age.

Concerning this clonotype: Its antigen is still unknown. A read error is possible here, since a much larger clone lies one base away.

Then a second PCR, running about 7 to 11 cycles, was carried out with a sample-barcoded 5' primer and a J-beta primer mix. With 12 random nucleotides, a template-switch adaptor tagged each individual cDNA molecule. MiXCR, applied by TCRdb to the 5' RACE reads, yields one record per CDR3 protein. The sample includes approximately 810,000 distinct CDR3 sequences, less than 35% of them seen just once. The CDR3 is made up of 15 amino acids. CDR1 and CDR2 (germline): KGHSH, LQKENI. Trimming pared 6 bases from V and 8 bases from J, leaving 22 bases between. J is TRBJ1-2 and V is TRBV18; D is unresolved. The clonotype originates from an elderly woman in good health. The sample taken for sequencing was blood. The CDR3 DNA reads as TGTGCCAGCTCGCCAAACAGAGCAGCAATGGACGGCTACACCTTC. This sequence encodes CASSPNRAAMDGYTF.